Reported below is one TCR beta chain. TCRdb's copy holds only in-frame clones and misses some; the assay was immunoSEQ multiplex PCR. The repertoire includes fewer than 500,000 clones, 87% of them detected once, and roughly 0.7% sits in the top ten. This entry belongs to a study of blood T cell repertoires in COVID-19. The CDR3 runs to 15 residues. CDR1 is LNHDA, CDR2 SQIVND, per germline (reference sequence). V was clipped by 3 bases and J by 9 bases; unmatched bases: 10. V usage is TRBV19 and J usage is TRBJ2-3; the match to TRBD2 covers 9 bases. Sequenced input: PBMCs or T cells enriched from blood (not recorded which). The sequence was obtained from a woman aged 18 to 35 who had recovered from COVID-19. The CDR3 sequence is CASSIRASGAGTQYF. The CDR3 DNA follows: TGTGCCAGTAGTATTAGGGCTAGCGGGGCCGGCACGCAGTATTTT.